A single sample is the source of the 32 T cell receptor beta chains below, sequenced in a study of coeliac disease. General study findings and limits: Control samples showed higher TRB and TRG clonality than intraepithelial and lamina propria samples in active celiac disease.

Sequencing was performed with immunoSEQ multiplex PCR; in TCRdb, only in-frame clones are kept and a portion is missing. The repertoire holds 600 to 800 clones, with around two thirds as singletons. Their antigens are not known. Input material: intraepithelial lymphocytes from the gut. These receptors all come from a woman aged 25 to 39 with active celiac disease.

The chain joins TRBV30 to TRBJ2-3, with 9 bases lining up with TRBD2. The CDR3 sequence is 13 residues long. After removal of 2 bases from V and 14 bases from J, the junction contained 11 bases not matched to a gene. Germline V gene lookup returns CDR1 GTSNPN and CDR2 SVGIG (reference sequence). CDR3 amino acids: CAWSTSALAGRYF. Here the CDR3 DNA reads TGTGCCTGGAGTACAAGTGCCCTAGCGGGGCGGTATTTT.

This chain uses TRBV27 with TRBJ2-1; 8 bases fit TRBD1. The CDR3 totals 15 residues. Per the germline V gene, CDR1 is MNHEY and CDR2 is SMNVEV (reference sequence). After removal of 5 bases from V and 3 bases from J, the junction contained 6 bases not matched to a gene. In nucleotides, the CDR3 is TGTGCCAGCAGTCCCCGGACAGGGTTCTACAATGAGCAGTTCTTC. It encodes CASSPRTGFYNEQFF.

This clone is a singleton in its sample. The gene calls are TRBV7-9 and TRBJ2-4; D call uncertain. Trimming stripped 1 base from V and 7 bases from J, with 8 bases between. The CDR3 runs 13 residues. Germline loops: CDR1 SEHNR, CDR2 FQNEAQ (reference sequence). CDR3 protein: CASSLGSVNIQYF. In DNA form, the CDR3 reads TGTGCCAGCAGCTTAGGTTCGGTGAACATTCAGTACTTC.

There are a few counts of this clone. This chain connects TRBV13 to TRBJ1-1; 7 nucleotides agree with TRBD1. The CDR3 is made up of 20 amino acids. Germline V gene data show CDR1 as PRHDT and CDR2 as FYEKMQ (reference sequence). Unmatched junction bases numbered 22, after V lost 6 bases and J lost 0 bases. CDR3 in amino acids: CASRHSPAGTEFPMNTEAFF. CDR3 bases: TGTGCCAGCAGACATTCCCCCGCCGGGACAGAATTCCCTATGAACACTGAAGCTTTCTTT.

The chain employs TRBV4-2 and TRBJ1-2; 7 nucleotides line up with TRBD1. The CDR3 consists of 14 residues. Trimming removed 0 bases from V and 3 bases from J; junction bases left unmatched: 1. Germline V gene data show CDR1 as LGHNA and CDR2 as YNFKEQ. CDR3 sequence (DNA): TGTGCCAGCAGCCAAGAGAGGGGGCACTATGGCTACACCTTC. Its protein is CASSQERGHYGYTF.

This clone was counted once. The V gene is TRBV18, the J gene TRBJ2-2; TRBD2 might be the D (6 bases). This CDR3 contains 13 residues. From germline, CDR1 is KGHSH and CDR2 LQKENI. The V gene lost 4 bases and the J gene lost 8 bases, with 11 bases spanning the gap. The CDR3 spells CASSRPEGGELFF. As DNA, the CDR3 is TGTGCCAGCTCACGGCCGGAGGGAGGGGAGCTGTTTTTT.

The CDR3 spells CASSMWGPSNQPQHF. CDR3 nucleotide sequence: TGTGCCAGTAGTATGTGGGGGCCCAGCAATCAGCCCCAGCATTTT. The V gene is TRBV19, the J gene TRBJ1-5; a weak D match, TRBD1 (6 bases). Deletions cut 3 bases from V and 1 base from J, with 10 bases between. From germline, CDR1 is LNHDA and CDR2 SQIVND (reference sequence). This CDR3 comprises 15 residues.

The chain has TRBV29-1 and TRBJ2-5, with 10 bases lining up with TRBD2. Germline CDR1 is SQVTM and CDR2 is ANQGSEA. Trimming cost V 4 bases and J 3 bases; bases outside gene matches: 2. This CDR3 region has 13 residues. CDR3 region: CSVATSGEETQYF. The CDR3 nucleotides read TGCAGCGTTGCTACTAGCGGGGAAGAGACCCAGTACTTC.

Here the CDR3 reads CASTSGGAADTQYF. In DNA, the CDR3 is TGTGCCAGCACTAGCGGGGGGGCCGCGGATACGCAGTATTTT. The V gene is TRBV2, the J gene TRBJ2-3; 12 bases are shared with TRBD2. V lost 7 bases to trimming and J lost 6 bases; unmatched junction nucleotides: 5. This CDR3 has 14 residues. The germline V gene has CDR1 SNHLY and CDR2 FYNNEI.

The CDR3 loop is CASSILAGTPEQYF. The CDR3 nucleotides are TGTGCCAGTAGTATACTAGCGGGAACCCCCGAGCAGTACTTC. The V and J genes are TRBV19 and TRBJ2-7; 9 bases are a match to TRBD2. The CDR3 is 14 amino acids. CDR1 and CDR2 (germline): LNHDA, SQIVND (reference sequence). V trimming: 2 bases; J trimming: 6 bases; junction bases outside the gene matches: 5.

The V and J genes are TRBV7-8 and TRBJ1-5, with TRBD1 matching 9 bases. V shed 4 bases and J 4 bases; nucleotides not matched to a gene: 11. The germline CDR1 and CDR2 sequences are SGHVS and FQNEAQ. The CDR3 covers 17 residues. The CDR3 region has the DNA TGTGCCAGCAGCTGGTCACAGGGGGCGGCGGAAAATCAGCCCCAGCATTTT. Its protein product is CASSWSQGAAENQPQHF. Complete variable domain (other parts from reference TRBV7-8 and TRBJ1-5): GAGVSQSPRYKVAKRGQDVALRCDPISGHVSLFWYQQALGQGPEFLTYFQNEAQLDKSGLPSDRFFAERPEGSVSTLKIQRTQQEDSAVYLCASSWSQGAAENQPQHFGDGTRLSIL.

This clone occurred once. The CDR3 DNA is TGTGCCAGCAGGCGTACTAGCGGTCGCTCCTACAATGAGCAGTTCTTC. Encoded protein: CASRRTSGRSYNEQFF. The rearrangement uses TRBV27 and TRBJ2-1; 8 bases match TRBD2. V shed 6 bases and J 0 bases; nucleotides not matched to a gene: 7. This CDR3 comprises 16 residues. Germline CDR1 is MNHEY and CDR2 is SMNVEV (reference sequence).

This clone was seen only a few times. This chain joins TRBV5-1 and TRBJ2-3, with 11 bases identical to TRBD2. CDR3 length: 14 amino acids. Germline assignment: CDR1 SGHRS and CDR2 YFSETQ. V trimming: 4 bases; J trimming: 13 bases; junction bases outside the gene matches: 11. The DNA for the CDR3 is TGCGCCAGCAGCCAACTAGCGGGGGAAGCTCCGGAGTATTTT. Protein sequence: CASSQLAGEAPEYF.

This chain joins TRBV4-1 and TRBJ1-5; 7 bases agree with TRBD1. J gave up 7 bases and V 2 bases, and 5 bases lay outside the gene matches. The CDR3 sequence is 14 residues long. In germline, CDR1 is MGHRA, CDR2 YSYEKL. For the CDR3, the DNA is TGCGCCAGCAGCCAAACAGGGGATCGGCAGCCCCAGCATTTT. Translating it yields CASSQTGDRQPQHF.

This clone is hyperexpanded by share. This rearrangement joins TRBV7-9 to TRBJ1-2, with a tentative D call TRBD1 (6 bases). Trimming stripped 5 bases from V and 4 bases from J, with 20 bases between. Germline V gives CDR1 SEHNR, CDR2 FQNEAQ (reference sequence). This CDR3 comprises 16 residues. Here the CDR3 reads CASSTLQGPVGYGYTF. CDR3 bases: TGTGCCAGCAGCACCCTACAGGGCCCTGTTGGCTATGGCTACACCTTC.

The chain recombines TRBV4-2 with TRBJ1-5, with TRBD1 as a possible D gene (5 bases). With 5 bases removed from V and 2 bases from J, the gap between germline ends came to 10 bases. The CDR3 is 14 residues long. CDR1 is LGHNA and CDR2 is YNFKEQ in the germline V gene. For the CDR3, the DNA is TGTGCCAGCAGCTGGGGGGTTGGCAATCAGCCCCAGCATTTT. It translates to CASSWGVGNQPQHF.

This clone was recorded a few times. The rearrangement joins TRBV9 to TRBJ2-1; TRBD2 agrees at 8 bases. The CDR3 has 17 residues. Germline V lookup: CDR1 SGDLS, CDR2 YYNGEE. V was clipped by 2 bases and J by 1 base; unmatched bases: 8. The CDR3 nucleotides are TGTGCCAGCAGCGTGCCTTATAGCGGGACTTCCTACAATGAGCAGTTCTTC. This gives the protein CASSVPYSGTSYNEQFF.

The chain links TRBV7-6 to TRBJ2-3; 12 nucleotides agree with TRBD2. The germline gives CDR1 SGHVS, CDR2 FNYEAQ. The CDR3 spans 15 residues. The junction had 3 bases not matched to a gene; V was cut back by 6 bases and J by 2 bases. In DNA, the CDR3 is TGTGCCAGCAGAACTAGCGGGAGGTACACAGATACGCAGTATTTT. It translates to CASRTSGRYTDTQYF.

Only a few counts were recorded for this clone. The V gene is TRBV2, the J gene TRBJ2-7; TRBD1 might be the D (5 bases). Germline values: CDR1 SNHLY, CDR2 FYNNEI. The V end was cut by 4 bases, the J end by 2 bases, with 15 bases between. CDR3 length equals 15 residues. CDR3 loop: CASSVIGQGTYEQYF. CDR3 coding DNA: TGTGCCAGCAGTGTGATTGGCCAGGGAACCTACGAGCAGTACTTC. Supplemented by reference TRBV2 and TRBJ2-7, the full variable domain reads EPEVTQTPSHQVTQMGQEVILRCVPISNHLYFYWYRQILGQKVEFLVSFYNNEISEKSEIFDDQFSVERPDGSNFTLKIRSTKLEDSAMYFCASSVIGQGTYEQYFGPGTRLTVT.

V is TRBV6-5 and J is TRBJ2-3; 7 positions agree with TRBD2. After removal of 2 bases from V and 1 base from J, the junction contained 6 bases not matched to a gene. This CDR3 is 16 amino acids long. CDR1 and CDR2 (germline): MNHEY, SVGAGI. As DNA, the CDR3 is TGTGCCAGCAGTTACCGGGGGGACCTCCGCACAGATACGCAGTATTTT. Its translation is CASSYRGDLRTDTQYF.

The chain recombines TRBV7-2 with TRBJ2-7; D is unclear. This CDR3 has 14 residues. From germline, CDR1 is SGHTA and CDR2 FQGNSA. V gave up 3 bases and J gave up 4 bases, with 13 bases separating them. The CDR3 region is CASSFTPVEYEQYF. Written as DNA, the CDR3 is TGTGCCAGCAGCTTTACCCCGGTTGAGTACGAGCAGTACTTC.

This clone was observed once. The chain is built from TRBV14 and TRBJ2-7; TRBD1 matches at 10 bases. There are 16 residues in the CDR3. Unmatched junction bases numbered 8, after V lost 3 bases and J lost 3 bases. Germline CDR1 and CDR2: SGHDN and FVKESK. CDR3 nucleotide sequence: TGTGCCAGCAGCCACTACCGGGACAGGGGATTCTACGAGCAGTACTTC. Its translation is CASSHYRDRGFYEQYF. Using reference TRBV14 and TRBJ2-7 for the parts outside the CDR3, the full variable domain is EAGVTQFPSHSVIEKGQTVTLRCDPISGHDNLYWYRRVMGKEIKFLLHFVKESKQDESGMPNNRFLAERTGGTYSTLKVQPAELEDSGVYFCASSHYRDRGFYEQYFGPGTRLTVT.

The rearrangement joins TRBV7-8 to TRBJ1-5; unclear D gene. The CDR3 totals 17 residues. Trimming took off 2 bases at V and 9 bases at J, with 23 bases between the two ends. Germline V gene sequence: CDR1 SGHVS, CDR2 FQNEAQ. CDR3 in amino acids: CASSLRSPPLGIGPQHF. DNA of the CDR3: TGTGCCAGCAGCTTAAGGTCCCCACCGCTCGGGATAGGGCCCCAGCATTTT.

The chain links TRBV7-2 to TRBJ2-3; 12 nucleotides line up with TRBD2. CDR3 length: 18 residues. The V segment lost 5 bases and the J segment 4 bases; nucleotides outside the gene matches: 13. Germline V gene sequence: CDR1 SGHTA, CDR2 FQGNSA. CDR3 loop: CASSRIGLAGSTADTQYF. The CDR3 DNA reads TGTGCCAGCAGCCGGATCGGACTAGCGGGGTCAACCGCAGATACGCAGTATTTT. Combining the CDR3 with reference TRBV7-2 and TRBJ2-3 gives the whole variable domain GAGVSQSPSNKVTEKGKDVELRCDPISGHTALYWYRQSLGQGLEFLIYFQGNSAPDKSGLPSDRFSAERTGGSVSTLTIQRTQQEDSAVYLCASSRIGLAGSTADTQYFGPGTRLTVL.

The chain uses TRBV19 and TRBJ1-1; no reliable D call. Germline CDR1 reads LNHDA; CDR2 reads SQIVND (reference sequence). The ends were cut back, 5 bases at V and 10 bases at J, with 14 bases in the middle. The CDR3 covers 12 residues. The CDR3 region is CASSLVGGLAFF. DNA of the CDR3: TGTGCCAGTAGTCTTGTAGGCGGGTTAGCTTTCTTT. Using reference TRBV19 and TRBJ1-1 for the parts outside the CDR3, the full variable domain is DGGITQSPKYLFRKEGQNVTLSCEQNLNHDAMYWYRQDPGQGLRLIYYSQIVNDFQKGDIAEGYSVSREKKESFPLTVTSAQKNPTAFYLCASSLVGGLAFFGQGTRLTVV.

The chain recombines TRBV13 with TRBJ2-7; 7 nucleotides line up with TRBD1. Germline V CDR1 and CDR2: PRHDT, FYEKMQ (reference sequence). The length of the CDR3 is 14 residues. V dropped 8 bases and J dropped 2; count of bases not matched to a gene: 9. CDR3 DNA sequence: TGTGCCAGCCGAGCCTACAGGGGTCCCTACGAGCAGTACTTC. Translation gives CASRAYRGPYEQYF.

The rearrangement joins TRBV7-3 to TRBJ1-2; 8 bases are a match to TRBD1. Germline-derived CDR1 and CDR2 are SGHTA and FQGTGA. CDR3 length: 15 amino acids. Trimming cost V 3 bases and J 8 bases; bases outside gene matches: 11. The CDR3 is CASSLLGTGPKGYTF. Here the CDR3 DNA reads TGTGCCAGCAGCTTGCTAGGGACAGGCCCTAAGGGCTACACCTTC.

The CDR3 DNA is TGTGCCAGCAGCCAACTTTCTAGGCGGGAGACCCAGTACTTC. Its protein is CASSQLSRRETQYF. This chain links TRBV14 with TRBJ2-5; D unclear. The V gene lost 2 bases and the J gene lost 5 bases, with 12 bases spanning the gap. Germline-derived CDR1 and CDR2 are SGHDN and FVKESK. The CDR3 has 14 amino acids.

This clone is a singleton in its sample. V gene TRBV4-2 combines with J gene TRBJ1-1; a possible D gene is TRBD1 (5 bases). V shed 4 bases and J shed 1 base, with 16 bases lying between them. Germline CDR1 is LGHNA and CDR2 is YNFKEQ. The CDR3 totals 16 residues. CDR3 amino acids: CASSLEGKGANTEAFF. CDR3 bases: TGTGCCAGCAGCCTGGAGGGGAAGGGAGCGAACACTGAAGCTTTCTTT.

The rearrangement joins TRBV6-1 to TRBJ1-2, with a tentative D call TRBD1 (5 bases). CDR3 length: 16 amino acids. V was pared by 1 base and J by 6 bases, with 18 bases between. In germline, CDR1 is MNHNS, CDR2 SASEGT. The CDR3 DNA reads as TGTGCCAGCAGTGAAGGGTGGGACTGGAGTTTGGATGGCTACACCTTC. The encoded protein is CASSEGWDWSLDGYTF.

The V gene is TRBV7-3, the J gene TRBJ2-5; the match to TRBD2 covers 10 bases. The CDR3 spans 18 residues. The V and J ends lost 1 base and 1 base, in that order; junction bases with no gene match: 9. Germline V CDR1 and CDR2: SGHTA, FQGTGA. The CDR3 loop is CASSLSSGGPVAQETQYF. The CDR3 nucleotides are TGTGCCAGCAGCTTAAGTAGCGGGGGGCCGGTGGCCCAAGAGACCCAGTACTTC.

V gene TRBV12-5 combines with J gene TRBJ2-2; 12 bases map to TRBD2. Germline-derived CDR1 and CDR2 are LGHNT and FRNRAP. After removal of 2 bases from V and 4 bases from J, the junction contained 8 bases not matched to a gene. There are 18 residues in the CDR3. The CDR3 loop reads CASGLPQTSGRPTGELFF. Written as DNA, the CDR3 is TGTGCTAGTGGTTTGCCCCAGACTAGCGGGAGACCCACCGGGGAGCTGTTTTTT. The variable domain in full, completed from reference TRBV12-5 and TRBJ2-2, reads DARVTQTPRHKVTEMGQEVTMRCQPILGHNTVFWYRQTMMQGLELLAYFRNRAPLDDSGMPKDRFSAEMPDATLATLKIQPSEPRDSAVYFCASGLPQTSGRPTGELFFGEGSRLTVL.